The 14 T cell receptor beta chains presented below share a single source sample, sequenced in a study of T-cell reconstitution after alpha-beta-depleted transplantation in children. As it was prepared, the TCRbeta library received unique molecular identifiers. MiXCR, run by TCRdb on the PCR reads, gives a single entry per CDR3 protein. This sample has around 120,000 distinct CDR3 sequences, with 20% to 25% found just once. Sample: PBMCs, mostly from graft donor cells, taken 180 days after TCRalphabeta/CD19-depleted stem cell transplant. The receptors were sampled from a male patient between 2 and 15 years old who had a stem cell transplant for chronic granulomatous disease, so the T cells may come from the graft donor.

This chain joins TRBV5-5 and TRBJ2-1; possible D gene TRBD2, 5 bases. Germline CDR1 is SGHKS and CDR2 is YYEKEE (reference sequence). CDR3 length: 14 amino acids. V was pared by 2 bases and J by 7 bases, with 13 bases between. The CDR3 spells CASSFLATGNEQFF. The CDR3 nucleotides are TGTGCCAGCAGCTTTTTGGCCACGGGGAATGAGCAGTTCTTC.

This clonotype has at least ten counts. The chain joins TRBV6-5 to TRBJ2-3; D remains ambiguous. CDR1 is MNHEY, CDR2 SVGAGI, per germline. The CDR3 sequence is 17 residues long. Trimming cost V 0 bases and J 3 bases, with 16 bases left between them. CDR3 DNA: TGTGCCAGCAGTTACTCAACGGCTGAGGCGGTAACAGATACGCAGTATTTT. Protein product: CASSYSTAEAVTDTQYF.

This clonotype came up once. Relative to the germline gene, one junction end is altered; a read error may explain this. V usage is TRBV20-1 and J usage is TRBJ1-6; a possible D gene is TRBD1 (6 bases). This CDR3 comprises 17 residues. CDR1 and CDR2 (germline): DFQATT, SNEGSKA (reference sequence). CDR3: CCARPKGVSSYNSPLHF. The CDR3 DNA follows: TGCTGTGCTAGACCCAAGGGGGTGAGCTCCTATAATTCACCCCTCCACTTT.

There are a few counts of this clonotype. This chain uses TRBV20-1 with TRBJ2-1; TRBD1 agrees at 9 bases. Germline lookup yields CDR1 DFQATT and CDR2 SNEGSKA (reference sequence). The CDR3 sequence is 13 residues long. V shed 7 bases and J 7 bases; nucleotides not matched to a gene: 8. The CDR3 DNA follows: TGCAGTGGACAGGGGGGAGGGGGGAATGAGCAGTTCTTC. Protein product: CSGQGGGGNEQFF.

This clonotype was seen a few times. V usage is TRBV12-3 or TRBV12-4 and J usage is TRBJ2-3; D call uncertain. The V end lost 4 bases, the J end lost 0 bases, and 5 bases lay between the germline ends. This CDR3 region has 13 residues. For the CDR3, the DNA is TGTGCCAGCAGTTCTTATAGCACAGATACGCAGTATTTT. It encodes CASSSYSTDTQYF.

This clonotype was observed many times. The chain links TRBV15 to TRBJ2-1; 12 nucleotides align to TRBD2. The germline V gene has CDR1 LNHNV and CDR2 YYDKDF (reference sequence). V lost 1 base, J lost 9 bases, and 10 bases stayed unmatched. The CDR3 covers 17 residues. The CDR3: CATSRVASGRATVEQFF. CDR3 bases: TGTGCCACCAGCAGAGTTGCTAGCGGGAGGGCCACCGTTGAGCAGTTCTTC.

V gene TRBV20-1 combines with J gene TRBJ1-1; D unclear. Germline values: CDR1 DFQATT, CDR2 SNEGSKA (reference sequence). The V end was cut by 2 bases, the J end by 1 base, with 11 bases between. This CDR3 contains 14 residues. The CDR3 is CSARRSNPNTEAFF. Here the CDR3 DNA reads TGCAGTGCTAGAAGGTCGAACCCGAACACTGAAGCTTTCTTT.

This clonotype was seen at least ten times. CDR3 loop: CAWSLGVIDEQFF. Written as DNA, the CDR3 is TGTGCCTGGAGTTTGGGTGTGATCGATGAGCAGTTCTTC. The gene calls are TRBV30 and TRBJ2-1, with D unclear. The length of the CDR3 is 13 residues. Germline-derived CDR1 and CDR2 are GTSNPN and SVGIG (reference sequence). V lost 2 bases to trimming and J lost 8 bases, with 13 bases between them.

This clonotype was counted many times. One end of the junction varies from germline; a read error may be responsible. This chain links TRBV29-1 with TRBJ2-3; TRBD1 might be the D (5 bases). The CDR3 consists of 14 residues. Per germline, CDR1 SQVTM and CDR2 ANQGSEA. The CDR3 region has the DNA TGCAGCGTCGAAGGACATACTAGCACAGATACGCAGTATTTT. It codes for CSVEGHTSTDTQYF.

This clonotype was seen ten or more times. The chain employs TRBV7-2 and TRBJ2-1, with a weak D call TRBD2 (5 bases). The CDR3 consists of 16 residues. V lost 1 base, J lost 6 bases, and 16 bases lay in between. Germline loops: CDR1 SGHTA, CDR2 FQGNSA. The CDR3 nucleotides read TGTGCCAGCAGCTTAGTCTCCGGGAAAGGTTTCAATGAGCAGTTCTTC. Its protein product is CASSLVSGKGFNEQFF.

The V and J genes are TRBV5-6 and TRBJ2-3, with TRBD2 as a possible D gene (6 bases). Germline CDR1 is SGHDT and CDR2 is YYEEEE. The V end lost 2 bases, the J end lost 5 bases, and 15 bases lay between the germline ends. The CDR3 has 15 amino acids. The CDR3 loop reads CASSFPVGGGDTQYF. The CDR3 bases are TGTGCCAGCAGCTTCCCAGTGGGAGGAGGAGATACGCAGTATTTT.

This clonotype was seen more than once but under ten times. Here the CDR3 reads CSAREEGASTEAFF. CDR3 coding DNA: TGCAGTGCTAGAGAGGAGGGGGCGAGCACTGAAGCTTTCTTT. V is TRBV20-1 and J is TRBJ1-1; 7 bases match TRBD1. CDR3 length: 14 residues. Per germline, CDR1 DFQATT and CDR2 SNEGSKA (reference sequence). V shed 0 bases, J shed 4 bases, and the junction held 5 bases outside the gene matches.

This chain connects TRBV6-1 to TRBJ1-4, with 7 bases matching TRBD1. Germline V gene data show CDR1 as MNHNS and CDR2 as SASEGT. This CDR3 region has 14 residues. The V and J ends lost 6 bases and 4 bases, in that order; junction bases with no gene match: 5. In nucleotides, the CDR3 is TGTGCCAGCAGGCGCTCAGGGGGTAATGAAAAACTGTTTTTT. Its protein is CASRRSGGNEKLFF.

The chain has TRBV29-1 and TRBJ2-1; D may be TRBD2 (5 bases). The CDR3 has 15 residues. Germline CDR1 is SQVTM and CDR2 is ANQGSEA. V lost 2 bases, J lost 3 bases, and 14 bases lay in between. The CDR3 DNA follows: TGCAGCGTTGAAAAGGGTCCGCGGGTCTACAATGAGCAGTTCTTC. Protein sequence: CSVEKGPRVYNEQFF.